Shown below are 23 T cell receptor beta chains from a single sample sequenced in a study of blood T cell repertoires in COVID-19. TCRdb's copy holds only in-frame clones and misses some; the assay was immunoSEQ multiplex PCR. The data show 140,000 or so clones, with about nine tenths seen just once and roughly 1.6% held by the top ten. What was sequenced was peripheral blood. Receptors originate from a human donor in a cohort sampled during active COVID-19.

The chain has TRBV7-5 and TRBJ2-7; the table names TRBD2, a call not compared with the DNA. TRBV7-5 is deemed a pseudogene. This CDR3 comprises 14 residues. DNA of the CDR3: TGTGCCAGAAGCTTGACTAGCGGGAGCTACGAGCAGTACTTC. This encodes CARSLTSGSYEQYF.

In this sample, this clone turned up a few times. The rearrangement uses TRBV7-3 and TRBJ1-6, with D unclear. Germline CDR1 reads SGHTA; CDR2 reads FQGTGA. V lost 5 bases to trimming and J lost 8 bases, with 10 bases between them. This CDR3 region has 13 residues. The CDR3 region is CASSKHVDSPLHF. The CDR3 DNA follows: TGTGCCAGCAGCAAACACGTGGATTCACCCCTCCACTTT.

This clone has a single count. The chain recombines TRBV27 with TRBJ1-1; D possibly corresponds to TRBD1 (6 bases). V was shortened by 6 bases and J by 0 bases, with 11 bases between the two germline ends. There are 14 residues in the CDR3. Germline V lookup: CDR1 MNHEY, CDR2 SMNVEV (reference sequence). The CDR3 DNA reads TGTGCCAGCAGGGAAAACAGGGTGAACACTGAAGCTTTCTTT. It encodes CASRENRVNTEAFF.

The chain uses TRBV5-1 and TRBJ2-1; 7 nucleotides align to TRBD2. Germline loops: CDR1 SGHRS, CDR2 YFSETQ. The trim removed 6 bases at V and 3 bases at J, leaving 6 bases unmatched. This CDR3 is 14 amino acids long. The CDR3 bases are TGCGCCAGCAATTATGCTAGCGGCTACAATGAGCAGTTCTTC. Translation: CASNYASGYNEQFF.

Points on this clone: An end of the junction differs from the germline gene, which may be a read error. This specimen includes other DNA sequences encoding the same CDR3. V and J are TRBV19 and TRBJ1-1, with 7 positions matching TRBD1. Germline V lookup: CDR1 LNHDA, CDR2 SQIVND (reference sequence). This CDR3 is 13 amino acids long. The CDR3 DNA follows: TGTGCCAGTAGTAATCAGGGGGACACTGAAGCTTTTTTT. Translating it yields CASSNQGDTEAFF.

V and J are TRBV18 and TRBJ2-2; 8 nucleotides agree with TRBD1. The CDR3 loop spans 17 amino acids. Germline loops: CDR1 KGHSH, CDR2 LQKENI. After removal of 4 bases from V and 4 bases from J, the junction contained 11 bases not matched to a gene. The CDR3 coding sequence is TGTGCCAGCTCACGGGCCGGTGGCAGGGGGCTCACCGGGGAGCTGTTTTTT. This gives the protein CASSRAGGRGLTGELFF.

The V call is TRBV11-2, the J call TRBJ2-1; D is ambiguous. This CDR3 spans 13 amino acids. The V gene's germline CDR1 is SGHAT and CDR2 FQNNGV. V was clipped by 1 base and J by 5 bases, with 6 bases between them. The CDR3 reads CASSLGRNNEQFF. The CDR3, as DNA: TGTGCCAGCAGCTTAGGGCGGAACAATGAGCAGTTCTTC.

This clone was observed a few times. The rearrangement joins TRBV30 to TRBJ1-1, with TRBD1 as a possible D gene (6 bases). The V and J ends lost 4 bases and 7 bases respectively, with 13 bases between them. The CDR3 extends over 12 amino acids. Germline V lookup: CDR1 GTSNPN, CDR2 SVGIG (reference sequence). The CDR3 nucleotides are TGTGCCTGGAACCAGGTAGGGGGTGAAGCTTTCTTT. Translation: CAWNQVGGEAFF.

The V gene is TRBV7-9, the J gene TRBJ1-2, with 8 bases aligning to TRBD1. This CDR3 region has 15 residues. The V and J ends lost 3 bases and 6 bases, in that order; junction bases with no gene match: 9. Germline CDR1 is SEHNR and CDR2 is FQNEAQ (reference sequence). As DNA, the CDR3 is TGTGCCAGCAGCTTTTATTCGGGACAGGTCGATGGCTACACCTTC. Residues: CASSFYSGQVDGYTF.

The chain has TRBV30 and TRBJ1-2; D not certain. This CDR3 is built from 12 residues. Germline CDR1 GTSNPN, CDR2 SVGIG (reference sequence). The V and J ends lost 3 bases and 3 bases respectively, with 8 bases between them. DNA for the CDR3: TGTGCCTGGAGCCTCCAGGACTATGGCTACACCTTC. Its protein is CAWSLQDYGYTF.

This chain uses TRBV27 with TRBJ1-5; D perhaps matches TRBD1 (6 bases). Germline V CDR1 and CDR2: MNHEY, SMNVEV (reference sequence). There are 15 residues in the CDR3. V was pared by 6 bases and J by 4 bases, with 16 bases between. The CDR3 DNA reads TGTGCCAGCAGGGACGAGGGACACCCTAATCAGCCCCAGCATTTT. This translates into CASRDEGHPNQPQHF.

This chain uses TRBV6-6 with TRBJ1-1; 8 nucleotides match TRBD1. The V gene's germline CDR1 is MNHNY and CDR2 SVGAGI (reference sequence). This CDR3 contains 14 residues. After removal of 7 bases from V and 4 bases from J, the junction contained 8 bases not matched to a gene. The CDR3 bases are TGTGCCAGCACTACCACTGACAGGGGCACTGAAGCTTTCTTT. Translating it yields CASTTTDRGTEAFF.

The genes are TRBV9 and TRBJ1-2; D is unresolved. This CDR3 comprises 15 residues. CDR1 is SGDLS and CDR2 is YYNGEE in the germline V gene. The V end was cut by 3 bases, the J end by 1 base, with 13 bases between. CDR3 DNA: TGTGCCAGCAGCGCCCTCCGGGGAGGTAACTATGGCTACACCTTC. Translating it yields CASSALRGGNYGYTF.

This clone was observed a handful of times. V gene TRBV7-9 combines with J gene TRBJ1-1; 12 nucleotides agree with TRBD1. Per the germline V gene, CDR1 is SEHNR and CDR2 is FQNEAQ (reference sequence). The junction had 9 bases not matched to a gene; V was cut back by 6 bases and J by 1 base. The CDR3 sequence is 17 residues long. CDR3 in DNA: TGTGCCAGCAGGCGCACCGGGACAGGGGGCCCGAACACTGAAGCTTTCTTT. As protein: CASRRTGTGGPNTEAFF.

This chain connects TRBV29-1 to TRBJ2-3; D is unresolved. CDR1 and CDR2 (germline): SQVTM, ANQGSEA. CDR3 length equals 12 residues. Trimming stripped 3 bases from V and 7 bases from J, with 11 bases between. CDR3: CSVDDNTHTQYF. CDR3 DNA sequence: TGCAGCGTTGATGATAACACGCATACGCAGTATTTT.

V gene TRBV2 combines with J gene TRBJ1-1; TRBD1 agrees at 7 bases. The V gene end was trimmed by 3 bases and the J gene end by 1 base; junction bases not matched to a gene: 2. CDR3 size: 14 residues. Germline CDR1 SNHLY, CDR2 FYNNEI. The CDR3 here is CASSDQGENTEAFF. DNA of the CDR3: TGTGCCAGCAGTGATCAGGGGGAGAACACTGAAGCTTTCTTT.

This clone has just a few counts. The chain employs TRBV4-2 and TRBJ2-1; 12 nucleotides match TRBD2. The length of the CDR3 is 16 residues. Germline CDR1 LGHNA, CDR2 YNFKEQ. Losses at the gene ends were 4 bases for V and 1 base for J; bases not matched to a gene: 2. As DNA, the CDR3 is TGTGCCAGCAGCCCTGGGACTAGCGGGTCCTACAATGAGCAGTTCTTC. This codes for CASSPGTSGSYNEQFF.

This clone was seen just once. This chain connects TRBV5-8 to TRBJ1-2, with TRBD1 identical over 10 bases. Germline V gene sequence: CDR1 SGHTS, CDR2 YDEGEE. There are 15 residues in the CDR3. The trim removed 5 bases at V and 2 bases at J, leaving 6 bases unmatched. CDR3 nucleotides: TGTGCCAGCAGGCACTGGACAGGGGGGAACTATGGCTACACCTTC. Translation gives CASRHWTGGNYGYTF.

The chain is built from TRBV20-1 and TRBJ2-3; D possibly corresponds to TRBD1 (5 bases). V shed 3 bases and J shed 4 bases, with 14 bases lying between them. The CDR3 is made up of 14 amino acids. Germline values: CDR1 DFQATT, CDR2 SNEGSKA (reference sequence). Here the CDR3 reads CSASRARVPDTQYF. The CDR3 DNA is TGCAGTGCTAGTCGGGCCAGGGTTCCAGATACGCAGTATTTT.

This chain joins TRBV7-8 and TRBJ2-2; possibly TRBD2 for D (6 bases). Germline V lookup: CDR1 SGHVS, CDR2 FQNEAQ. The CDR3 sequence is 15 residues long. Trimming left V 1 base short and J 6 bases short, with 12 bases between. This chain's CDR3 is CASSLGGGIAGELFF. DNA of the CDR3: TGTGCCAGCAGCTTAGGAGGAGGGATCGCCGGGGAGCTGTTTTTT. The whole variable domain, remainder taken from reference TRBV7-8 and TRBJ2-2, is GAGVSQSPRYKVAKRGQDVALRCDPISGHVSLFWYQQALGQGPEFLTYFQNEAQLDKSGLPSDRFFAERPEGSVSTLKIQRTQQEDSAVYLCASSLGGGIAGELFFGEGSRLTVL.

V is TRBV5-8 and J is TRBJ2-5, with 7 bases that match TRBD1. Unmatched junction bases numbered 10, after V lost 4 bases and J lost 4 bases. CDR3 length equals 15 residues. The germline V gene encodes CDR1 SGHTS and CDR2 YDEGEE. The chain's CDR3 is CASSPRQGPLETQYF. CDR3 sequence (DNA): TGTGCCAGCAGCCCAAGACAGGGACCCTTAGAGACCCAGTACTTC. Complete variable domain (other parts from reference TRBV5-8 and TRBJ2-5): EAGVTQSPTHLIKTRGQQATLRCSPISGHTSVYWYQQALGLGLQFLLWYDEGEERNRGNFPPRFSGRQFPNYSSELNVNALELEDSALYLCASSPRQGPLETQYFGPGTRLLVL.

The V gene is TRBV7-9, the J gene TRBJ2-5, with D possibly being TRBD2 (6 bases). There are 15 residues in the CDR3. Germline V gene sequence: CDR1 SEHNR, CDR2 FQNEAQ (reference sequence). V lost 1 base and J lost 4, with 13 bases in between. The chain's CDR3 is CASSLGRELGETQYF. The CDR3 DNA reads as TGTGCCAGCAGCTTAGGACGGGAGCTAGGAGAGACCCAGTACTTC.

This rearrangement joins TRBV5-1 to TRBJ1-5; D perhaps matches TRBD1 (5 bases). Trimming pared 0 bases from V and 3 bases from J, leaving 13 bases between. In germline, CDR1 is SGHRS, CDR2 YFSETQ. The CDR3 extends over 16 amino acids. The CDR3 loop reads CASSLGPRGPNQPQHF. The CDR3 coding sequence is TGCGCCAGCAGCTTGGGTCCAAGGGGCCCCAATCAGCCCCAGCATTTT.